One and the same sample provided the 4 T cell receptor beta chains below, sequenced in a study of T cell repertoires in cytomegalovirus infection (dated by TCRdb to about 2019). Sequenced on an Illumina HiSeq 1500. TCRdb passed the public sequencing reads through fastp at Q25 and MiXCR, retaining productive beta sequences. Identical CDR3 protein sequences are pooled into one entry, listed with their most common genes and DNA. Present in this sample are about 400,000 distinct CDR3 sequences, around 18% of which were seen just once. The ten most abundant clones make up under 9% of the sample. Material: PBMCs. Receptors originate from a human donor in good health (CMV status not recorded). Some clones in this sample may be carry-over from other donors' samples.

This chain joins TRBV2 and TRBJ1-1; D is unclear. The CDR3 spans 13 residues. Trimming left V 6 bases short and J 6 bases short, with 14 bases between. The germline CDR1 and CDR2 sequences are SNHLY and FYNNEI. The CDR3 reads CASSPTAEPEAFF. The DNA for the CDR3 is TGTGCCAGCAGCCCAACTGCCGAGCCTGAAGCTTTCTTT.

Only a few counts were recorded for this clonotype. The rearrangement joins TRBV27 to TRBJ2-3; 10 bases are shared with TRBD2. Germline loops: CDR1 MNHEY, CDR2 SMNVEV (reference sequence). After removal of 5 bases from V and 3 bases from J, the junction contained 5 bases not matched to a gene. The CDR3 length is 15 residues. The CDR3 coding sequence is TGTGCCAGCAGTCTGGGACTAGCGTTGACAGATACGCAGTATTTT. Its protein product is CASSLGLALTDTQYF.

DNA for the CDR3: TGCAGTGTGGGCCGGGGGATCTACCAGCCCCAGCATTTT. Encoded protein: CSVGRGIYQPQHF. This chain joins TRBV20-1 and TRBJ1-5; maybe TRBD1 (5 bases). CDR3 length: 13 residues. Germline V gene lookup returns CDR1 DFQATT and CDR2 SNEGSKA (reference sequence). Trimming cost V 7 bases and J 7 bases, with 17 bases left between them.

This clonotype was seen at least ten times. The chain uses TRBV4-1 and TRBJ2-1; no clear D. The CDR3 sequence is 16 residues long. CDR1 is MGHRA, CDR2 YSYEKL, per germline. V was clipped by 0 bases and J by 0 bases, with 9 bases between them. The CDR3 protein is CASSQDVGSSYNEQFF. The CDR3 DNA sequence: TGCGCCAGCAGCCAAGATGTAGGTAGCTCCTACAATGAGCAGTTCTTC.